This TCR beta chain was sequenced during a study of cytomegalovirus exposure and HLA in healthy donors (dated by TCRdb to 2016 to 2017). Regarding the complete study: In an earlier analysis of about 560 of the donors, about 260 Gb of sequence data and approximately 120 million unique TCR beta sequences from 150 million to 200 million T cells were reported. Roughly 300 gigabases of sequencing data and tens of millions of unique TCR sequences made up an early release that covered several hundred HLA-typed donors. The genetic ancestry cluster associated with self-reported Caucasian donors included 65% to 90% of the 398 genotyped donors. The study was designed to test whether signatures of past pathogen exposure could be identified by cataloging public T cell receptors. The T cell repertoires of 666 subjects were profiled by immunosequencing and related to cytomegalovirus serostatus. Along with the 666-subject first cohort, a separate validation cohort of roughly 110 different subjects was used. The study combined high-throughput TCR immunosequencing, statistical association of individual TCRs with disease status, and machine learning to predict cytomegalovirus infection status. In a later analysis, previously published TCR beta repertoires from 500 to 750 donors were re-analyzed and high-resolution HLA genotyping was added so that TCR occurrence patterns could be studied. The later analysis used no new phenotypic data to find candidate immune exposures, relying instead on TCR beta sequences and their occurrence across donors. In an earlier analysis of a few hundred of the donors, high-throughput TCR beta sequencing was used to judge whether each TCR beta V gene segment behaved as functional or pseudogenic. Donor age, sex, ethnicity and CMV serostatus were compiled alongside the repertoire data. A later genetic analysis used genome-wide SNP genotypes for about 55% of the 666 donors, treating that subset as a discovery cohort. Every repertoire in the discovery cohort had been generated on one and the same sequencing platform. HLA typing covered class I and class II loci at four-digit resolution. Typing coverage differed by locus: A, B, C, DRB1 and DQB1 were typed in about 620-640 donors, DQA1 in 500 to 550, DPA1 in 606, and DPB1 in roughly 450. Five DR-DQ haplotypes were treated as single units for association and clustering because of strong linkage in the cohort. On average, roughly 240,000 unique TCR beta nucleotide sequences were sequenced per donor among 398 genotyped donors of the cohort, with roughly 19% of those sequences being non-productive. Study-wide conclusions, independent of this receptor: An association between a missense DCLRE1C variant and V-gene and J-gene trimming of TCR beta chains was found in a later genetic analysis and replicated in an independent cohort. In a later analysis, HLA-associated TCR beta chains showed more clonal expansion and lower generation probabilities than non-associated chains that were equally common. In an earlier analysis of about 600 of the donors, most TCR beta V segments appeared in productive rearrangements about 90% or about 30% of the time, broadly matching IMGT annotations. A later genetic analysis reported fewer N-insertions in productive TCRs among donors in an Asian-associated ancestry cluster than the roughly 700-donor mean. A later analysis found that most CMV-associated TCR beta chains appeared HLA-restricted, with HLA associations seemingly driven largely by CMV exposure. A cluster of highly shared sequence variants was judged likely to be a technical artifact of the sequencing pipeline. Across donors, most TCR sequences were observed very rarely, whereas some public TCRs were present in many individuals. Correlated functional status among segregating V segments might be attributable to linkage disequilibrium, but an unknown experimental factor could not be ruled out. The classifier was reported to diagnose cytomegalovirus status with high specificity and sensitivity in both the original and validation cohorts. In this cohort, only TCR beta chains were sequenced, and detectable features were limited by the absence of alpha or paired-chain data. A few of the identified cytomegalovirus-associated TCR beta chains were confirmed in vitro to be specific for cytomegalovirus antigens. HLA typing was unavailable for some donors at each locus, so association tests used only the typed subset. According to a later analysis, parvovirus B19, influenza, CMV and Epstein-Barr virus appeared linked to several top co-occurrence clusters. Some IMGT-functional V segments, including TRBV6-2 and TRBV6-3, could not be distinguished by the 87-base-pair reads and were therefore excluded. A further reported finding was that TCR beta sequences accurately predicted the HLA-A and HLA-B alleles for most subjects in the first cohort. According to the authors, the approach could potentially be generalized to other disease states and immunological phenotypes. For the cohort, immune exposure information was limited to CMV serostatus. Presence/absence analyses assumed roughly uniform sequencing depth across donors, an assumption that may not hold. A later analysis associated 17,000 or so TCR beta sequences with specific HLA alleles at a false discovery rate of 0.05. When HLA alleles, especially DR and DQ, strongly co-occurred, TCR associations were difficult to assign to individual alleles. A total of roughly 160 TCR beta chains were listed by the study as associated with cytomegalovirus. According to a later analysis, TCR association rates differed among HLA loci, with DRB1 alleles showing the most associated TCRs and HLA-C alleles showing the fewest. Because counts were too low, some 17 rarely observed V segments, including chromosome 9 orphons, were left out of the earlier analysis of several hundred of the donors.

In total, approximately 690 healthy bone marrow donors made up the cohort. At the time of sampling, every cohort member was nominally healthy, though immune exposures that went unrecorded were likely present. The donor tested CMV seropositive and was one of the 289 seropositive cohort members. A peripheral blood sample was collected from each donor, and TCR beta sequencing was performed on peripheral blood mononuclear cells. The Qiagen DNeasy Blood Extraction Kit was used to extract genomic DNA from the blood cell samples. This clone is a singleton in its sample. This receptor's antigen is unknown. Per-base quality was not reported, and no clone a single base away is much larger than it. From a lookup of the germline V gene (reference sequence), CDR1 and CDR2 are LNHNV and YYDKDF. The CDR3 covers 13 residues, taking in both the cysteine and the phenylalanine. Just CDR3 DNA is preserved here, 39 bases in frame from base 1. V is pruned by 0 bases and J by 15 bases, leaving 8 bases of the junction without a gene match.

To prepare the library, the immunoSEQ multiplex PCR assay was applied. For the multiplex PCR, a mixture combining 60 forward primers for TCR Vbeta segments and 13 reverse primers for TCR Jbeta segments was used. A multiplex PCR assay on genomic DNA amplified the CDR3 region of rearranged TCR beta genes. On the Illumina HiSeq System, the amplified TCR beta libraries were sequenced as 87-base-pair reads. The original pipeline was this. Across the 500 to 700 repertoires, a later analysis counted roughly 84 million unique TCR beta chains, 9.5 million to 12 million of which were shared by at least two donors. A nearest-neighbor algorithm error-corrected the raw reads and collapsed the reads into unique sequences, merging closely related sequences to remove PCR and sequencing errors. CDR3 sequences were aligned to IMGT reference sequences to assign V, D and J gene segments. For a sequence to be retained, a match of at least six nucleotides to both a V gene segment and a J gene segment was required. A rearrangement was called productive if the CDR3 had no stop codons and remained in frame with V and J, and every other rearrangement was called non-productive. Following IMGT convention, CDR3 was defined as the stretch from the second conserved V-encoded cysteine up to the conserved J-encoded phenylalanine. Sequences without an unambiguous match to a single V gene segment were excluded from the earlier analysis of over 500 of the donors. An earlier analysis of around 600 of the donors classified V segments as functional when productive rearrangements were above 56.7% and as segregating when the standard deviation between donors was above 5%. A statistical classification framework was developed to diagnose cytomegalovirus status using the catalog of TCR beta chain sequences. In a later analysis, V and J genes were assigned by comparing TCR nucleotide sequences against IMGT/GENE-DB human TR gene sequences. In a later analysis, CDR3 sequences and most-parsimonious VDJ recombination scenarios were assigned using the TCRdist pipeline. In a later analysis, each TCR beta chain was defined by its CDR3 amino acid sequence together with its V-gene family, and reads without a unique V-gene family were excluded. In a later analysis, several hundred highly shared, low-generation-probability nucleotide sequences were removed to address suspected cross-contamination and a sequencing artifact. In a later analysis, a clonal expansion index was calculated for each public chain from normalized within-repertoire ranks of inferred template counts. In a later analysis, generation probabilities were computed using a VDJ recombination model fitted to out-of-frame rearrangements, and the results were checked against IGoR. A later analysis scored TCR-TCR, TCR-HLA and TCR-CMV co-occurrence with hypergeometric tests, applying a repertoire-size bias correction to TCR pairs. A later analysis estimated false discovery rates by permuting HLA or CMV assignments 20 times. A later analysis grouped co-occurring TCRs with DBSCAN, adding TCRdist sequence similarity when clustering within HLA-allele-positive subsets. For co-occurrence clustering, repertoires with fewer than 30,000 or more than 120,000 public chains were excluded, along with 4 to 6 repertoires with anomalous nucleotide sharing. Held by TCRdb, this immuneACCESS table contains in-frame sequences only and omits some clones. Under half of the omission traces to an unresolved V gene where checked; the cause of the rest is unknown. The D gene and trimming were derived from the DNA, and the V and J assignments and clone size from that table. Within this sample are around 140,000 clones, with approximately 78% of them counted one time only. Jointly, the top ten make up 5% to 8% of the sample.

This receptor was identified in a woman aged 40 to 55 in good health and CMV-seropositive. This sequence uses TRBV15 and TRBJ2-1; the central 7 bases match TRBD2. Source material: PBMCs. The DNA reads TGTGCCACCAGCAGAGAGTTGCGGACTAGATGGTTCTTC. This yields the protein CATSRELRTRWFF.